This TCR beta chain was sequenced in a study of shared clonotypes between healthy human individuals. Regarding the study as a whole: Genetic and exposure-history diversity was limited by the few donors. The four-donor shared clonotypes exceeded non-shared clonotypes in generation probability, with non-shared ones scoring lower. Generally, naive subsets (rather than memory subsets) showed larger estimated richness. It was expected that sequencing depth would affect clonotype sharing among donors.

The protocol was immunoSEQ multiplex PCR, while the TCRdb copy is restricted to in-frame clones and leaves out a portion. The data contain fewer than 350,000 clones, around 86% of them singletons. A word on this clone: Antigen unknown.

CDR1 and CDR2 from the germline V gene are SGHDT and YYEEEE. This CDR3 region has 15 residues. V was cut by 0 bases and J by 1 base, with 11 bases left in between. The chain combines TRBV5-6 with TRBJ2-7, with D perhaps TRBD2 (5 bases). Material for sequencing was memory CD8+ T cells sorted from blood. Described subset: CD45RO+ cells pooled with CCR7-negative TemRA cells. This receptor was taken from a man in his late teens or twenties in good health. CDR3: CASSLGVTSSYEQYF. The CDR3 DNA follows: TGTGCCAGCAGCTTGGGGGTAACTAGTTCCTACGAGCAGTACTTC.